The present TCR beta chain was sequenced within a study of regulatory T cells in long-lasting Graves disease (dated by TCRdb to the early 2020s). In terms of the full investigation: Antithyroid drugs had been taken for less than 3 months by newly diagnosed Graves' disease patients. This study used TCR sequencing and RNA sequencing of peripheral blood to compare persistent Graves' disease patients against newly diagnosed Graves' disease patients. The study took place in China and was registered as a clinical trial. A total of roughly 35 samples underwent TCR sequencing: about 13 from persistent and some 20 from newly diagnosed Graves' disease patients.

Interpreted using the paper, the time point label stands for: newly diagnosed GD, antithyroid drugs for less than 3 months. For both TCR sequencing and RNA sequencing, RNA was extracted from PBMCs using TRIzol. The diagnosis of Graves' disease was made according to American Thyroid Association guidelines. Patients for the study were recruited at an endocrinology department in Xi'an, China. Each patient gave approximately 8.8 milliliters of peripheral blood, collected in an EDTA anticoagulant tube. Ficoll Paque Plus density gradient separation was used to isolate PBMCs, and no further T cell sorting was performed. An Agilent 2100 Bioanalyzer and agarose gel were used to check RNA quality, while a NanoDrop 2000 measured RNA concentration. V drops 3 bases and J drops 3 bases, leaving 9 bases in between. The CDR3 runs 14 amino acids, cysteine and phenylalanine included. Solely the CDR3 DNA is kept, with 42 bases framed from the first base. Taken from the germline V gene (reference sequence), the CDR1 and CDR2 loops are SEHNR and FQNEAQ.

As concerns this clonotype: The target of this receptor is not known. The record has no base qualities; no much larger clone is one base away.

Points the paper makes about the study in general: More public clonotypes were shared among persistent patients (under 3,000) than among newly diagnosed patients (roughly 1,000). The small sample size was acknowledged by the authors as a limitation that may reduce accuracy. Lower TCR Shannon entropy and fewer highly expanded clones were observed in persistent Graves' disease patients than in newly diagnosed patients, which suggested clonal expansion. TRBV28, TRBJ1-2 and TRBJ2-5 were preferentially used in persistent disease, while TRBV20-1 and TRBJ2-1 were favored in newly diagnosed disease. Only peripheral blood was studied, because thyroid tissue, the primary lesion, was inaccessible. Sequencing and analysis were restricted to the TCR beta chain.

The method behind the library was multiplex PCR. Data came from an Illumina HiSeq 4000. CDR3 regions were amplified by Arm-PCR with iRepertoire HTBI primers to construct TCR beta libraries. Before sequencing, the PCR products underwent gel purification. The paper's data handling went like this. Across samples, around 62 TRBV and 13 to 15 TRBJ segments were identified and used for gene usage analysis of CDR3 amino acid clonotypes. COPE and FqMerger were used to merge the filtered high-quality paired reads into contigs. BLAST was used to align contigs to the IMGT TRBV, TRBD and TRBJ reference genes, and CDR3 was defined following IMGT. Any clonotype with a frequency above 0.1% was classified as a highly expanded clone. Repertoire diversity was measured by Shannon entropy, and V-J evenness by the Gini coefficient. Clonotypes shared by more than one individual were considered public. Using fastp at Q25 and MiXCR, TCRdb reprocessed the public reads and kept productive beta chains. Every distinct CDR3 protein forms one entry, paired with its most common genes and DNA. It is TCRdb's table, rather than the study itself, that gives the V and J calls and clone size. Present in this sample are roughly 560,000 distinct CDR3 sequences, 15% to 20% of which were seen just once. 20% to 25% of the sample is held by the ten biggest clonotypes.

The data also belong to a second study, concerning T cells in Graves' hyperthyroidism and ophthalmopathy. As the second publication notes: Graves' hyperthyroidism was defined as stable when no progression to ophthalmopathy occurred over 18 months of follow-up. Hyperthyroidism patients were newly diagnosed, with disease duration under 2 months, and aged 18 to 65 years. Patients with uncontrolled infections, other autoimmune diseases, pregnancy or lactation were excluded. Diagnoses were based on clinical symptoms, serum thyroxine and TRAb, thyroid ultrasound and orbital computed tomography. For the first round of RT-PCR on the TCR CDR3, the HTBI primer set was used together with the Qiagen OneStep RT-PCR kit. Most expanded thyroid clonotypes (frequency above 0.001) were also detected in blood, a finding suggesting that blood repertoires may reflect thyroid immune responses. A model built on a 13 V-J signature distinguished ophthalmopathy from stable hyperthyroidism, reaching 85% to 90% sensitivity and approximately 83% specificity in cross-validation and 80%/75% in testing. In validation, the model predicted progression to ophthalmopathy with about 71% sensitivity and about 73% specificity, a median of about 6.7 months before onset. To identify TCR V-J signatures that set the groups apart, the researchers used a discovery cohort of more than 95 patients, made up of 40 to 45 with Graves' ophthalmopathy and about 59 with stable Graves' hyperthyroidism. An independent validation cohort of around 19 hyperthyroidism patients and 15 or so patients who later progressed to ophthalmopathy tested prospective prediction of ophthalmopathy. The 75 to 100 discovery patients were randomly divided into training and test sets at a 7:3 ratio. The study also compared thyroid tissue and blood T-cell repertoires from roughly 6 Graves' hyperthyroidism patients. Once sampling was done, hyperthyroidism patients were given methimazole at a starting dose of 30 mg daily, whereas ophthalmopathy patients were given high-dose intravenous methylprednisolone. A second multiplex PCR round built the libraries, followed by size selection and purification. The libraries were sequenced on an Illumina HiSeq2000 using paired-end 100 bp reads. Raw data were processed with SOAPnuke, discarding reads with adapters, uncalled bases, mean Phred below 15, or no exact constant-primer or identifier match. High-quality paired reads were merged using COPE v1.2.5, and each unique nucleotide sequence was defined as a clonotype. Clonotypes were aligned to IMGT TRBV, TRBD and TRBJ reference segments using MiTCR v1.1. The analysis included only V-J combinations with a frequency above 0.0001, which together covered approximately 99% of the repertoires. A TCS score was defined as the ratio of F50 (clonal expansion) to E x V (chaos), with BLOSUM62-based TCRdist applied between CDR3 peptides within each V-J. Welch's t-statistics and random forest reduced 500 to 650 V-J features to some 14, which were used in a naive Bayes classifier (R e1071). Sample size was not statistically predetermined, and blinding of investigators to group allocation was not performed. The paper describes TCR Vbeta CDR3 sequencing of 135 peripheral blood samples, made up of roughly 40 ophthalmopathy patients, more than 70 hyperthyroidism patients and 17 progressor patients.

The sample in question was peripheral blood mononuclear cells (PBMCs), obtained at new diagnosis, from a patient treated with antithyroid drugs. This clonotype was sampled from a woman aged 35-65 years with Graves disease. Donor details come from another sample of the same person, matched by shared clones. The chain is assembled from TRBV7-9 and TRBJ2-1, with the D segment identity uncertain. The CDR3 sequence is CASSFDTIYNEQFF. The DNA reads TGTGCCAGCAGCTTCGACACGATCTACAATGAGCAGTTCTTC.